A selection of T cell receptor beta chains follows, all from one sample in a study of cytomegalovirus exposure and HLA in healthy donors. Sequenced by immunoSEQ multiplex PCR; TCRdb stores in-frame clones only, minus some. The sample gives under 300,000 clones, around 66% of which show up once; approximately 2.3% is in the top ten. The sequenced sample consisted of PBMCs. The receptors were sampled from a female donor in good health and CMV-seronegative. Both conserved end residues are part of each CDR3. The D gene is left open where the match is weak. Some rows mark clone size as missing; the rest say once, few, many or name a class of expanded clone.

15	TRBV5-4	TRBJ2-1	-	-	TGTGCCAGCAGCCCCAGCGGGTCTTCCTACAATGAGCAGTTCTTC	CASSPSGSSYNEQFF
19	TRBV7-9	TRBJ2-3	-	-	TGTGCCAGCAGCTCCCCGGGCTCCCCAACTCTCGGCGTGGCGGGCGGGCAGTATTTT	CASSSPGSPTLGVAGGQYF
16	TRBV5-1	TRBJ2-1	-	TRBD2	TGCGCCAGCAGCTTTGAAAGCGGGAGGGGGTACAATGAGCAGTTCTTC	CASSFESGRGYNEQFF
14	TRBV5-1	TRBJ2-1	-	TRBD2	TGCGCCAGCAGCTTGCTAGCGGAAGGGAATGAGCAGTTCTTC	CASSLLAEGNEQFF
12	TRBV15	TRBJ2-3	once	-	TGTGCCACCAGCAGAGATCAAGATACGCAGTATTTT	CATSRDQDTQYF
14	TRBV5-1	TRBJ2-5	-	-	TGCGCCAGCAGCTTTGTAGGGGGATCTGAGACCCAGTACTTC	CASSFVGGSETQYF
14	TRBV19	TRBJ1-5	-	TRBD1	TGTGCCAGTAGTACCCAGGGGGGCAATCAGCCCCAGCATTTT	CASSTQGGNQPQHF
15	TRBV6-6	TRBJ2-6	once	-	TGTGCCAGCAACACCCACGGAGGTGGGGCCAACGTCCTGACTTTC	CASNTHGGGANVLTF
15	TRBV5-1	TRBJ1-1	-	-	TGCGCCAGCACTTACGGGGCGGGATTGAACACTGAAGCTTTCTTT	CASTYGAGLNTEAFF
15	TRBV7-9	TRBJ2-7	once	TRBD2	TGTGCCAGCAGCTCCTTACTAGCGGGAGGGTACGAGCAGTACTTC	CASSSLLAGGYEQYF